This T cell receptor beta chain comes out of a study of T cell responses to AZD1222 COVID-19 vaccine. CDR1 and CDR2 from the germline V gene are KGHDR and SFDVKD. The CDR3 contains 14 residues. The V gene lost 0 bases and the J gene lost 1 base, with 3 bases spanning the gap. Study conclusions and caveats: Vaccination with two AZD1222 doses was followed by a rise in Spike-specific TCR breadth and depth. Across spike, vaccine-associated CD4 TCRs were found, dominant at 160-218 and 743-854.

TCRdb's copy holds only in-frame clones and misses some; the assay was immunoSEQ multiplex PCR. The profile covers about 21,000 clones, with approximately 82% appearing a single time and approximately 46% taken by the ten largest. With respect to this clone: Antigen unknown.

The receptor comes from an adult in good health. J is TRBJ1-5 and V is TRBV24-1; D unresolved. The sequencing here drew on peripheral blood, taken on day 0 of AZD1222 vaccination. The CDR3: CATSDLRSNQPQHF. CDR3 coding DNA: TGTGCCACCAGTGATTTGCGGAGCAATCAGCCCCAGCATTTT.